What follows is one T cell receptor beta chain and its context. The record originates from a study of blood T cell repertoires in COVID-19. About the study: PBMCs, B-cell-depleted T cells, or T cells were the source of the cDNA or gDNA that made up the material.

Under the authors' procedure: Nucleated cell counts were estimated from reference gene primer amplification. Measured with immunoSEQ multiplex PCR; TCRdb has only the in-frame clones, and not every one. D and trimming were read from the DNA, whereas the V and J calls and clone size are those reported in that table. This sample has 150,000 or so clones, with 75% to 90% found just once. The receptor's source is a man aged 55 to 70 with COVID-19, enrolled during active disease. The sample consisted of peripheral blood.

The DNA for the CDR3 is TGCGCCAGCAGCCTGTCTGACCCGGGGACCGGGGAGCTGTTTTTT. It specifies CASSLSDPGTGELFF. The chain recombines TRBV5-1 with TRBJ2-2; perhaps TRBD2 as D (5 bases). This CDR3 is 15 amino acids long. In germline, CDR1 is SGHRS, CDR2 YFSETQ. The V end was cut by 4 bases, the J end by 5 bases, with 15 bases between. The full variable domain, with the rest looked up from reference TRBV5-1 and TRBJ2-2, is KAGVTQTPRYLIKTRGQQVTLSCSPISGHRSVSWYQQTPGQGLQFLFEYFSETQRNKGNFPGRFSGRQFSNSRSEMNVSTLELGDSALYLCASSLSDPGTGELFFGEGSRLTVL.